This TCR beta chain was identified during a study of graft-versus-host responses after intestinal transplantation (dated by TCRdb to about 2021). For context, the study as a whole: The transplants that recipients got were multivisceral, liver-intestinal, or isolated intestinal. The cohort enrolled about two dozen intestinal transplant recipients, one of whom was a retransplant, and 3 patients without pretransplant specimens were excluded. Rather than being sequenced by the commercial service, samples from a few later patients were sequenced in-house on an Illumina MiSeq and processed with MiXCR. Anti-thymocyte globulin induction was given to all recipients, followed by maintenance tacrolimus and steroids for approximately 3 years. Bulk TCR-beta CDR3 sequencing was used to track graft-versus-host and host-versus-graft alloreactive T cell clones in the graft, circulation and bone marrow after intestinal transplantation. Alloreactive clones were identified by sequencing pre-transplant mixed lymphocyte reaction products and comparing these products with unstimulated pre-transplant donor and recipient T cells. Donor T cell macrochimerism was defined as a peak of at least 4% donor T cells among recipient peripheral blood mononuclear cells. Findings and caveats that apply to the study as a whole: The relatively low number and heterogeneity of intestinal transplant patients limited the conclusions. High GvH to HvG T cell clonal ratios were observed in the allografts of patients with donor T cell macrochimerism. GvH clones turned up in recipient bone marrow, with some appearing earlier in ileal mucosa or blood, a pattern consistent with an intestinal mucosal origin. Early after transplant, declines in HvG clones were associated with peak levels of circulating GvH clones.

Library creation used the immunoSEQ multiplex PCR assay. For most patients, genomic DNA was isolated with the Qiagen DNeasy Blood and Tissue Kit and sent frozen to Adaptive Biotechnologies for TCR sequencing. High-throughput TCR-beta CDR3 sequencing of genomic DNA from most patients was performed by Adaptive Biotechnologies. As for the authors' bioinformatics: TCR sequencing data for approximately 19 patients were retrieved from Adaptive's ImmunoSEQ software; a few other patients were processed with MiXCR and VDJtools. To correct CD4 versus CD8 sorting errors, sequences present in both subsets at a frequency ratio below 5:1 were removed. CDR3 nucleotide sequences shared between donor and recipient were removed because the origin of such sequences could not be assigned. To be classed as alloreactive, a clone needed at least 2-fold expansion over unstimulated cells and a minimum CFSE-low frequency of 0.002% (template counts) or 0.001% (read counts). Clones were considered mappable if detected in sequenced pre-transplant spleen, lymph node, or MLR CFSE-low populations of the donor or recipient. Cumulative frequency of alloreactive clones was calculated as a percentage of all sequences weighted by copy number. TCRdb retrieved this table from immuneACCESS and kept in-frame rearrangements only. Not all clones are present; in checked studies, unresolved V genes account for under half, and no reason is known for the remainder. That table furnishes V, J and clone size, whereas the DNA furnished D and trimming. The sample contains 21,000 or so clones, 50% to 65% of them found a single time. The ten largest clones add up to around 0.92% of the sample.

The time point label on this specimen signifies: cells obtained before transplantation from donor or recipient. Mixed lymphocyte reactions plated approximately 200,000 CFSE-labeled pre-transplant responders with approximately 200,000 irradiated violet-dye-labeled stimulators and were cultured for about 6 days. After the mixed lymphocyte reaction, proliferating CD3+CD4+CFSE-low and CD3+CD8+CFSE-low responder cells were FACS-sorted on a BD Influx sorter. The CDR3, from cysteine to phenylalanine, totals 16 residues. Kept here is only the CDR3 DNA, which spans 48 bases and is read in frame from base 1. Reading the germline V gene gives CDR1 SGHVS and CDR2 FQNEAQ. At the junction V is shortened by 5 bases and J by 0 bases; bases outside the gene matches: 6. Comment on this clone: Base qualities are missing; no much larger clone stands one base away.

This sample comprised alloreactive CD4+ T cells from a mixed lymphocyte reaction culture, obtained before intestinal transplant. The cell subset or site label of this sample denotes: CFSE-low proliferating T cells sorted from roughly 6-day pre-transplant mixed lymphocyte reaction (GvH or HvG direction). The rearrangement combines TRBV7-8 with TRBJ2-3; 9 junctional bases match TRBD1. The sequence came from a human patient who received an intestinal transplant. At the DNA level, the sequence is TGTGCCAGCAGCCCGAGGGACAGGGCTAGCACAGATACGCAGTATTTT. Translated, it reads CASSPRDRASTDTQYF.